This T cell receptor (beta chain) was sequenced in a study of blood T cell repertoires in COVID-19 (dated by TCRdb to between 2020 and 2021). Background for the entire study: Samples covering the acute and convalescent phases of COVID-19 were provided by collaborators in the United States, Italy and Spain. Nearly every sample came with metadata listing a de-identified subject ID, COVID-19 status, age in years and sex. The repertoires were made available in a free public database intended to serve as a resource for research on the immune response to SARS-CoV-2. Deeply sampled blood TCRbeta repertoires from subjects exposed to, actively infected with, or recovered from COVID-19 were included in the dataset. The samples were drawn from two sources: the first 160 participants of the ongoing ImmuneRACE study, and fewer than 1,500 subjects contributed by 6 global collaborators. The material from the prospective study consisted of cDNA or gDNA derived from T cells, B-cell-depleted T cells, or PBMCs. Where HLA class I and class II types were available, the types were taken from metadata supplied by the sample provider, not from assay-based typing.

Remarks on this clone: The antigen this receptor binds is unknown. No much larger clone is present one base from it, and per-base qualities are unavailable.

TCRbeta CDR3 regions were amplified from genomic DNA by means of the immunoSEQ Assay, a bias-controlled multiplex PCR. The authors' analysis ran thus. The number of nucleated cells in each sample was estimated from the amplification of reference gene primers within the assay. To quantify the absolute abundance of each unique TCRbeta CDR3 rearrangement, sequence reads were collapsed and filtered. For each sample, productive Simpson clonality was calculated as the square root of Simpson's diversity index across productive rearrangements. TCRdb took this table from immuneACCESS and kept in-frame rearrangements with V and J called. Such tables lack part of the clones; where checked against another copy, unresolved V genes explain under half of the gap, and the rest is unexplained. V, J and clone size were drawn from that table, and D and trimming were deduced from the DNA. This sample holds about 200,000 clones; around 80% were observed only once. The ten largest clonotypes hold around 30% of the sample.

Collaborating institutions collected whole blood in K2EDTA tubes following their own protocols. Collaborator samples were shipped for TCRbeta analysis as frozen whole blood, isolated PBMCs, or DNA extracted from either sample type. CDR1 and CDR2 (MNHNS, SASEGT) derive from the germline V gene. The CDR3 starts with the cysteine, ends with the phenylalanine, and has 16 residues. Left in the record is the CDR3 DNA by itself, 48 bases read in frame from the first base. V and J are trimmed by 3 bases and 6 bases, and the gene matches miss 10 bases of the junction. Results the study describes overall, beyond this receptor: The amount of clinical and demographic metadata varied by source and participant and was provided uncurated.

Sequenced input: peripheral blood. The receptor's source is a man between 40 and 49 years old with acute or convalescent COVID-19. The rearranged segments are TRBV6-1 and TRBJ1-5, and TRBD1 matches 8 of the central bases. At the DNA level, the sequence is TGTGCCAGCAGTGAGTCGGACAGGGAGGTTGGTCAGCCCCAGCATTTT. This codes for CASSESDREVGQPQHF.